Reported below is one T cell receptor beta chain. Its specificity is unknown. PCR amplification relied on 60 Vbeta primers (plus 13 Jbeta primers). Produced via immunoSEQ multiplex PCR; TCRdb's table is partial and in-frame only. This repertoire comprises 120,000 to 150,000 clones; its ten largest clones make up less than 3%. These data belong to a study of cytomegalovirus exposure and HLA in healthy donors. Notes on the study in general: Productive rates of about 90% or about 30% were seen for most TCR beta V segments in an earlier analysis.

There are 15 residues in the CDR3. Looked up from germline, CDR1 is KGHSH and CDR2 is LQKENI. The ends lost 4 bases at V and 4 bases at J; junction bases unmatched: 6. The chain combines TRBV18 with TRBJ2-1; 8 bases align to TRBD2. The source is a middle-aged man in good health and CMV-seronegative. The sequenced material came from PBMCs. CDR3: CASSRNGGVYNEQFF. CDR3 DNA: TGTGCCAGCTCACGAAACGGGGGGGTTTACAATGAGCAGTTCTTC.